Listed here are 7 T cell receptor beta chains from one sample, sequenced in a study of blood T cell repertoires in COVID-19. The method was immunoSEQ multiplex PCR; TCRdb's version includes in-frame clones alone and lacks a portion of them. The sample records about 87,000 clones, 75% being singletons. The sequencing input was peripheral blood. All receptors come from a woman between 50 and 59 years old with acute or convalescent COVID-19.

The CDR3 region is CASSNILSAGGEAFF. The CDR3 DNA sequence: TGTGCCAGCAGTAATATCTTGTCGGCAGGGGGTGAAGCTTTCTTT. The rearrangement joins TRBV25-1 to TRBJ1-1; TRBD1 matches at 7 bases. CDR1 is MGHDK and CDR2 is SYGVNS in the germline V gene. J was trimmed by 7 bases and V by 5 bases; bases with no gene match: 13. The CDR3 is made up of 15 amino acids.

The genes are TRBV5-6 and TRBJ1-3; D is undetermined. Trimming took 4 bases from V and 4 from J, leaving 9 bases between them. The length of the CDR3 is 13 residues. CDR1 SGHDT and CDR2 YYEEEE come from the germline V gene. The CDR3 here is CASSPVRGNTIYF. DNA of the CDR3: TGTGCCAGCAGCCCGGTGAGAGGAAACACCATATATTTT. The full variable domain, its missing parts supplied by reference TRBV5-6 and TRBJ1-3, is DAGVTQSPTHLIKTRGQQVTLRCSPKSGHDTVSWYQQALGQGPQFIFQYYEEEERQRGNFPDRFSGHQFPNYSSELNVNALLLGDSALYLCASSPVRGNTIYFGEGSWLTVV.

CDR3 DNA: TGTGCCACCAGCAGACATTCCGGGACAGGGAGAGGAGGACAAGAGACCCAGTACTTC. Encoded protein: CATSRHSGTGRGGQETQYF. The chain joins TRBV15 to TRBJ2-5; TRBD1 aligns across 9 bases. J gave up 2 bases and V 2 bases, and 15 bases lay outside the gene matches. The germline CDR1 and CDR2 sequences are LNHNV and YYDKDF (reference sequence). The CDR3 is made up of 19 amino acids.

In nucleotides, the CDR3 is TGTGCCAGTAGTACCGTCGACAGGGGGCTAGATAGCAATCAGCCCCAGCATTTT. It is translated as CASSTVDRGLDSNQPQHF. The gene calls are TRBV19 and TRBJ1-5; 10 bases fit TRBD1. V shed 4 bases and J 0 bases; nucleotides not matched to a gene: 9. Per the germline V gene, CDR1 is LNHDA and CDR2 is SQIVND (reference sequence). The CDR3 is 18 amino acids. The variable domain in full, with the rest retrieved from reference TRBV19 and TRBJ1-5, is DGGITQSPKYLFRKEGQNVTLSCEQNLNHDAMYWYRQDPGQGLRLIYYSQIVNDFQKGDIAEGYSVSREKKESFPLTVTSAQKNPTAFYLCASSTVDRGLDSNQPQHFGDGTRLSIL.

This clone was counted once. Other DNA sequences within the sample encode an identical CDR3. The chain links TRBV6-5 to TRBJ1-1; possibly TRBD1 for D (5 bases). Germline CDR1 reads MNHEY; CDR2 reads SVGAGI. The V end was cut by 0 bases, the J end by 4 bases, with 6 bases between. The CDR3 length is 13 residues. CDR3 loop: CASSYSRVTEAFF. DNA for the CDR3: TGTGCCAGCAGTTACTCCAGGGTCACTGAAGCTTTCTTT.

The chain joins TRBV15 to TRBJ2-2; 8 nucleotides match TRBD1. Germline CDR1 and CDR2: LNHNV and YYDKDF (reference sequence). The length of the CDR3 is 17 residues. J lost 4 bases, V lost 3 bases, and 10 bases had no gene match. The CDR3 DNA follows: TGTGCCACCAGCAGGTGGGTGGGACAGGTCTCCACCGGGGAGCTGTTTTTT. Residues: CATSRWVGQVSTGELFF.

The genes are TRBV5-8 and TRBJ1-2, with 10 bases matching TRBD1. The germline gives CDR1 SGHTS, CDR2 YDEGEE. The CDR3 covers 13 residues. J gave up 5 bases and V 3 bases, and 1 base lay outside the gene matches. CDR3: CASSSGQGYGYTF. CDR3 in DNA: TGTGCCAGCAGCTCGGGACAGGGGTATGGCTACACCTTC.